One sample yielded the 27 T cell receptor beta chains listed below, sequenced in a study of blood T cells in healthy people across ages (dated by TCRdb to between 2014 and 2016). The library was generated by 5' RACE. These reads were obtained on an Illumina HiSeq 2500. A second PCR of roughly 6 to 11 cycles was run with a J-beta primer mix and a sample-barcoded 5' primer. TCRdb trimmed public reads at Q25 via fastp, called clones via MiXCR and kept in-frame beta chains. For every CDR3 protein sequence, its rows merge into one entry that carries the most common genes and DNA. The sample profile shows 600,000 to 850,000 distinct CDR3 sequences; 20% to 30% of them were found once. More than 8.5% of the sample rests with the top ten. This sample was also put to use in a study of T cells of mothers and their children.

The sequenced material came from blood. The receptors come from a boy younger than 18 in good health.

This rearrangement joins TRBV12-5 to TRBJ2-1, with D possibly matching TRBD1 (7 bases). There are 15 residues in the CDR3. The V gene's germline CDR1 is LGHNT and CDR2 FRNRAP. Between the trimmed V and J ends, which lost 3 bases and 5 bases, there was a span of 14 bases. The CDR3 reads CASGLGGTDNNEQFF. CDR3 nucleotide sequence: TGTGCTAGTGGTTTAGGCGGGACAGACAACAATGAGCAGTTCTTC.

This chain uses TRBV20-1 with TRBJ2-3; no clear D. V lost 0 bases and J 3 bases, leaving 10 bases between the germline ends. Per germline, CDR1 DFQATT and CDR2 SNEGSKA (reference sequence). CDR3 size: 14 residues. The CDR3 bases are TGCAGTGCTAGAGATCTCTCTACGACAGATACGCAGTATTTT. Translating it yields CSARDLSTTDTQYF.

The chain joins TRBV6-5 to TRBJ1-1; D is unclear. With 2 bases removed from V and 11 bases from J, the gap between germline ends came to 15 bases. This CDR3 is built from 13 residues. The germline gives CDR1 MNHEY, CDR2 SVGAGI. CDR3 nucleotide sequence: TGTGCCAGCAGTTACGGTATCAGCGCTGGCGCTTTCTTT. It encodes CASSYGISAGAFF.

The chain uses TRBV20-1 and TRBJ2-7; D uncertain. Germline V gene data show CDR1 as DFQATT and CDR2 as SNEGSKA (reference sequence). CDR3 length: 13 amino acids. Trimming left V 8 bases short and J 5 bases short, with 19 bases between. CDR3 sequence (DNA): TGCAGTTCATCGACTGGGGAAGGAGACGAGCAGTACTTC. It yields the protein CSSSTGEGDEQYF.

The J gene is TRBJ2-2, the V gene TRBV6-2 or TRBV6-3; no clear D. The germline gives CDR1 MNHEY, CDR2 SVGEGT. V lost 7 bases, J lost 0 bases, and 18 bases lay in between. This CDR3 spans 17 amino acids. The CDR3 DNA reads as TGTGCCAGCACGAATACTCTTCCAGGAACGAACACCGGGGAGCTGTTTTTT. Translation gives CASTNTLPGTNTGELFF.

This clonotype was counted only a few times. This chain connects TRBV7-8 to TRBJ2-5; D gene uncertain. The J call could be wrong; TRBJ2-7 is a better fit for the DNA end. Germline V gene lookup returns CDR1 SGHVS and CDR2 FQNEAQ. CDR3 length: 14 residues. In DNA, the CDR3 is TGTGCCAGCAGCTTAGTCGGGCAGTCTGGCGAGCAGTACTTC. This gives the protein CASSLVGQSGEQYF.

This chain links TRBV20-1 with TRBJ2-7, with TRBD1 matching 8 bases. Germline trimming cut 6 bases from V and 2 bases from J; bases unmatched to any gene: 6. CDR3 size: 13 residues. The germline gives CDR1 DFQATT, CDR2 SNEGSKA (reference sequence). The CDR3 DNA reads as TGCAGTGCCGGCGGGGACAGGACCTACGAGCAGTACTTC. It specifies CSAGGDRTYEQYF.

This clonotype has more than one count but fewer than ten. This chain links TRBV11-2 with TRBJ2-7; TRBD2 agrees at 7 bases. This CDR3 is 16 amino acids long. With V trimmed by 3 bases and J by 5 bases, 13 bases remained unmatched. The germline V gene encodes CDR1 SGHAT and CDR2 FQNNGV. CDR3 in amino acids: CASSFWDRGGSDEQYF. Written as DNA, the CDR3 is TGTGCCAGCAGCTTCTGGGACCGGGGAGGGTCGGACGAGCAGTACTTC. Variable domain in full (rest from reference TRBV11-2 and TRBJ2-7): EAGVAQSPRYKIIEKRQSVAFWCNPISGHATLYWYQQILGQGPKLLIQFQNNGVVDDSQLPKDRFSAERLKGVDSTLKIQPAKLEDSAVYLCASSFWDRGGSDEQYFGPGTRLTVT.

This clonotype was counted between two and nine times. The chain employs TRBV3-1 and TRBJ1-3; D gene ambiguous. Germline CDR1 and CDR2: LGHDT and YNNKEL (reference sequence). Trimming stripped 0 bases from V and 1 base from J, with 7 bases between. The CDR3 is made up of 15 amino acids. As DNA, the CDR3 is TGTGCCAGCAGCCAAGACGCCAGGTCTGGAAACACCATATATTTT. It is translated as CASSQDARSGNTIYF. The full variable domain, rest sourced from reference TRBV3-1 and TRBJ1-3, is DTAVSQTPKYLVTQMGNDKSIKCEQNLGHDTMYWYKQDSKKFLKIMFSYNNKELIINETVPNRFSPKSPDKAHLNLHINSLELGDSAVYFCASSQDARSGNTIYFGEGSWLTVV.

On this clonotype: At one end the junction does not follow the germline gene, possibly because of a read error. CDR3 sequence: CASSSGLGRDTQYF. The CDR3 DNA follows: TGTGCTAGCAGCTCGGGACTAGGCAGAGATACGCAGTATTTT. The chain carries TRBV7-7 and TRBJ2-3; TRBD2 matches 8 bases. Germline values: CDR1 SSHAT, CDR2 FNYEAQ (reference sequence). The CDR3 totals 14 residues.

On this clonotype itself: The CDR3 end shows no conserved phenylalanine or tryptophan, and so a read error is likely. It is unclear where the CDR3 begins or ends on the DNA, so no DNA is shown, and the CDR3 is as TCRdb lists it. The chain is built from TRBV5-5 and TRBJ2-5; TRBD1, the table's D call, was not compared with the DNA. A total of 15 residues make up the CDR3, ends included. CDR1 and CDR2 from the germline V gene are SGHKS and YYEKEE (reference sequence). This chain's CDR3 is CASSPGTGGMETQHL.

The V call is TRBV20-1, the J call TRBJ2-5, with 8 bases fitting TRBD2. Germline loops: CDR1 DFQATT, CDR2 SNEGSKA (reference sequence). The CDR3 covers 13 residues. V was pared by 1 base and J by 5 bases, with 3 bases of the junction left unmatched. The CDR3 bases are TGCAGTGCTAGAGGTAGCGGGACGGAGACCCAGTACTTC. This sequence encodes CSARGSGTETQYF.

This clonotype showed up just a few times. CDR3 loop: CASGETGASPLHF. CDR3 DNA: TGTGCTAGTGGTGAAACAGGGGCTTCACCCCTCCACTTT. The genes are TRBV12-5 and TRBJ1-6, with 7 bases fitting TRBD1. Trimming took 5 bases from V and 9 from J; bases not matched to a gene: 4. CDR1 and CDR2 (germline): LGHNT, FRNRAP. The length of the CDR3 is 13 residues.

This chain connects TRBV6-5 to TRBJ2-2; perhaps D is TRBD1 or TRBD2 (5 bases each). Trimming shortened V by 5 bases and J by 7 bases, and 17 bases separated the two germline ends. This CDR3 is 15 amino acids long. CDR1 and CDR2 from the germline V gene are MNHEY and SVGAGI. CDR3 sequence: CASSLNRGRGGELFF. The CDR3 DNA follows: TGTGCCAGCAGTCTAAATCGGGGCCGGGGCGGGGAGCTGTTTTTT.

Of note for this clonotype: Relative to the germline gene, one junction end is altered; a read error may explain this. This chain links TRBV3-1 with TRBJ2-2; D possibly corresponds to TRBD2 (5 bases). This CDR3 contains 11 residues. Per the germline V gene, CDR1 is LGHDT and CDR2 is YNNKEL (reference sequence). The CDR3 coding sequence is TGTGCCAGCAGCTTCAGAGCGGAGCTGGTTTTT. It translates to CASSFRAELVF.

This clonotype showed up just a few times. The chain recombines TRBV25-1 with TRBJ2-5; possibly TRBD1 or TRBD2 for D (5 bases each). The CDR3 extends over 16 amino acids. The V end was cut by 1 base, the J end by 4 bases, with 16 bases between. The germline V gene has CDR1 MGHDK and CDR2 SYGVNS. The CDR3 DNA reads TGTGCCAGCAGTGAATTCGGGACCGTACACCGAGAGACCCAGTACTTC. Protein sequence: CASSEFGTVHRETQYF. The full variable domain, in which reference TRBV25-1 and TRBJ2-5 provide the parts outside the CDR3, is EADIYQTPRYLVIGTGKKITLECSQTMGHDKMYWYQQDPGMELHLIHYSYGVNSTEKGDLSSESTVSRIRTEHFPLTLESARPSHTSQYLCASSEFGTVHRETQYFGPGTRLLVL.

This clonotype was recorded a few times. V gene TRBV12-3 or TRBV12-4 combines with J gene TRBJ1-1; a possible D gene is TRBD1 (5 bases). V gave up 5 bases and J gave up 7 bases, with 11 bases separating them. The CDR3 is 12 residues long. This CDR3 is CASSVGLNEAFF. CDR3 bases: TGTGCCAGCAGTGTGGGACTAAATGAAGCTTTCTTT.

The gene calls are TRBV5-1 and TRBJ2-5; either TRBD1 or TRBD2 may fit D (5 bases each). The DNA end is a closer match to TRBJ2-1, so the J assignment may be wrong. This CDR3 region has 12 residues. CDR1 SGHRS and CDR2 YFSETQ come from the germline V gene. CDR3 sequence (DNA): TGCGCCAGCAGCGCCGGGGCCAATGAGCAGTTCTTC. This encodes CASSAGANEQFF.

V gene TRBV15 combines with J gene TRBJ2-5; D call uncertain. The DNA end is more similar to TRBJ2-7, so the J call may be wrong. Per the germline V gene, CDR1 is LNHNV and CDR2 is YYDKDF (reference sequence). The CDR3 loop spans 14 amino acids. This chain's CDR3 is CATAVSVDSYEQYF. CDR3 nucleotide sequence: TGTGCCACCGCTGTGTCAGTTGATTCCTACGAGCAGTACTTC.

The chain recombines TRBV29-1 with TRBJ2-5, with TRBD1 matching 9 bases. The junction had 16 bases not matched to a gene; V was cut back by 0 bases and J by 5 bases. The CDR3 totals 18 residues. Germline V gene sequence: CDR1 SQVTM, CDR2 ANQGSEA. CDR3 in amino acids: CSVEDGGQGGQPRETQYF. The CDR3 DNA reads TGCAGCGTTGAAGATGGGGGACAGGGAGGGCAACCCAGGGAGACCCAGTACTTC.

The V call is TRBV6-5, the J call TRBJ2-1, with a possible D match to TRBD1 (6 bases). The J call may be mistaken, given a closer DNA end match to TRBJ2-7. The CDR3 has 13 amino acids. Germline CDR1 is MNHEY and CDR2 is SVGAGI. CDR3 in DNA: TGTGCCAGCGGGGGCCAGGGAACCCCCGAGCAGTACTTC. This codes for CASGGQGTPEQYF.

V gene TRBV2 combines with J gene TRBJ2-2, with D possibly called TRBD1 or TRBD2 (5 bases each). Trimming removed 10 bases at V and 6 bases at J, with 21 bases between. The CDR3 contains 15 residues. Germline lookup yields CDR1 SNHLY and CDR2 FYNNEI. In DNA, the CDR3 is TGTGCCACCAGGGTGTGGCAGGGAGAGGCCGGGGAGCTGTTTTTT. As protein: CATRVWQGEAGELFF.

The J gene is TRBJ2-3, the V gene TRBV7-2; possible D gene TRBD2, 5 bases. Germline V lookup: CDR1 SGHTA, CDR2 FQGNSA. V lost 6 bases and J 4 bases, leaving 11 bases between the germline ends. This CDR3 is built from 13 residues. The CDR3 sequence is CASSSGEPDTQYF. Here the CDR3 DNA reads TGTGCCAGCAGTTCTGGGGAGCCAGATACGCAGTATTTT.

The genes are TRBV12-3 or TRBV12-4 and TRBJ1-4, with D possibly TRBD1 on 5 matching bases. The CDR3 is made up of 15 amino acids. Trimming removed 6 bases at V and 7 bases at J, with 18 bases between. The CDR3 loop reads CASSHSEWGSEKLFF. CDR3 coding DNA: TGTGCCAGCAGCCACAGCGAGTGGGGGAGTGAAAAACTGTTTTTT.

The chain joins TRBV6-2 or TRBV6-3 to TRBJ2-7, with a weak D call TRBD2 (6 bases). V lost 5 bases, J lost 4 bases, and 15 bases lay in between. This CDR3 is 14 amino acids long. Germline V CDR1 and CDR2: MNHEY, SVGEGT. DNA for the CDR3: TGTGCCAGCAGTCAGACTAGGGAACAATACGAGCAGTACTTC. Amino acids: CASSQTREQYEQYF.

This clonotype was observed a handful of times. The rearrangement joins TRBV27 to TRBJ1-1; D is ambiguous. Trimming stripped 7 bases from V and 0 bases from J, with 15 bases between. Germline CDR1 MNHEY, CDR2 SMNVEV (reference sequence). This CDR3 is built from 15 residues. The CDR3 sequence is CASKLRRGMNTEAFF. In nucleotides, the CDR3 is TGTGCCAGCAAACTACGTCGGGGTATGAACACTGAAGCTTTCTTT.

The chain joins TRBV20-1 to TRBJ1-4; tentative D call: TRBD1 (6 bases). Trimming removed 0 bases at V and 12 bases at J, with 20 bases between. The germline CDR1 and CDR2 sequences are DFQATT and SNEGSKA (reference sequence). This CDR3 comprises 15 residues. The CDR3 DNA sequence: TGCAGTGCTAGAGATCCGCCGGGGGTGGGGGGCGAACTGTTTTTT. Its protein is CSARDPPGVGGELFF.